This TCR beta chain emerged from a study of T-cell memory formation after mild COVID-19 (dated by TCRdb to the early 2020s). About the full investigation: TCR sequence clusters from the two donors were largely donor specific. The cohort comprised two young, previously healthy adult volunteers, one female and one male. T-cell clones expanding and contracting after mild COVID-19 in two donors were tracked by longitudinal TCRalpha and TCRbeta repertoire sequencing.

Trimming at the junction amounts to 6 bases on V and 2 bases on J, and the germline ends lie 11 bases apart. The CDR3 spans 13 residues, from the cysteine through the phenylalanine. Left in the record is the CDR3 DNA by itself, 39 bases read in frame from the first base. CDR1 is given as MNHEY and CDR2 as SVGEGT, both from the germline V gene. Summary of the overall study and its limitations: The detection of some responding clones in pre-infection memory suggests that pre-existing cross-reactive memory T cells joined the SARS-CoV-2 response. SARS-CoV-2 specificity was not confirmed for the second-wave clones peaking on day 37. Contracting CD4+ clones appeared mostly in the CM and EM memory subsets, whereas CD8+ clones were enriched in EMRA. The study covered only a couple of mild cases, and larger cohorts including severe cases with pre-infection samples were considered necessary. Clones that contracted from day 15 to 85 showed balanced CD4/CD8 phenotypes, whereas a second wave of clones that expanded from day 15 to 37 leaned towards CD4+.

Ficoll-Paque density gradient centrifugation was the method used to isolate PBMCs. The sequencing machine was an Illumina NovaSeq 6000. cDNA libraries for TCRalpha and TCRbeta were prepared by 5'RACE using constant-segment primers, with sample barcodes and unique molecular identifiers added. Trizol reagent was used to extract RNA from every sample. Amplification of the libraries took two PCR steps, and the second step added a second sample barcode plus Illumina TruSeq adapters. Sequencing of the libraries was done on an Illumina NovaSeq, producing 2 x 150 bp paired-end reads. Processing in the source paper ran as follows. Reads were demultiplexed and collapsed into UMI-guided consensus sequences with migec v1.2.7. With mixcr v2.1.11, UMI consensuses were aligned to TRA and TRB V and J templates and assembled into clonotypes. Clonotypes were classified as expanded or contracted when called significant by both edgeR and NoisET, with noise models trained on biological replicates. For edgeR calls, a false discovery rate-adjusted p below 0.01 and a log2 fold-change threshold of 1 were applied. As an exploratory analysis of dynamics, max-normalized trajectories of the 1000 most abundant clonotypes were examined with PCA combined with hierarchical clustering. The CD4 or CD8 phenotype of responding clones was assigned using the separately sequenced CD4+ and CD8+ repertoires. Using fastp at Q25 and MiXCR, TCRdb reprocessed the public reads and kept productive beta chains. Rows are unified per CDR3 protein, each entry keeping the most common DNA and genes. V and J calls and clone size were set by TCRdb, not the authors. In all, the sample holds roughly 450,000 distinct CDR3 sequences, and approximately 19% of those were seen once. Roughly 21% of the sample rests with the top ten.

Comment on this clonotype: Its antigen target is currently unknown. Per-base qualities were not stored, and no clone one base away is much larger.

Sequenced sample: PBMCs or a T cell subset sorted from them (not recorded which). This clonotype originated in a young man who had mild COVID-19 (a few samples of this study predate the infection). The sample titles of this study are shuffled in the database, so cell type and time point are left out; the donor was told from shared clones. The chain joins TRBV6-2 or TRBV6-3 to TRBJ2-7; a tentative D call is TRBD2 (5 bases match). This receptor has the CDR3 CASRLRETYEQYF. The DNA is as follows: TGTGCCAGCAGACTACGGGAAACCTACGAGCAGTACTTC.